This T cell receptor (beta chain) derives from a study of cytomegalovirus exposure and HLA in healthy donors. The overall study: It was reported in a later analysis that the 100 to 150 validation repertoires used the same platform as the 666 first-cohort repertoires.

Germline-derived CDR1 and CDR2 are SGHAT and FQNNGV. V shed 6 bases, J shed 5 bases, and the junction held 6 bases outside the gene matches. The CDR3 has 14 residues. Profiling relied on immunoSEQ multiplex PCR, and the TCRdb table lists in-frame clones only, not all of them. This table has around 150,000 clones, 80% to 95% appearing once. Findings and caveats of the study: Rare TCR sequences dominated, though some public TCRs recurred in many donors. Published work reported that the classifier diagnosed cytomegalovirus status with high specificity and sensitivity. Specific recognition of CMV antigens was confirmed in vitro for a few chains (all CMV-associated).

Comment on this clone: Its antigen remains unidentified.

Sequencing was carried out using PBMCs. This sequence originates from a man aged 18 to 30 in good health and CMV-seronegative. V usage is TRBV11-2 and J usage is TRBJ2-2, with 7 positions matching TRBD2. CDR3 sequence: CASSGRGRTGELFF. The CDR3, as DNA: TGTGCCAGCAGTGGGAGGGGAAGGACCGGGGAGCTGTTTTTT.